This T cell receptor (beta chain) was obtained from a study of beta chain features in type 1 diabetes. The sequenced template was cDNA made from the entire isolated RNA. TCRdb keeps only in-frame clones here, not all; method: immunoSEQ multiplex PCR. The sample carries hundreds of thousands of clones, around 12% recorded once. Unmatched junction bases numbered 10, after V lost 5 bases and J lost 5 bases. CDR1 is SGHAT and CDR2 is FQNNGV in the germline V gene. The CDR3 loop spans 16 amino acids. The chain employs TRBV11-2 and TRBJ2-1, with 9 bases matching TRBD2. The TCR was taken from a young man in good health. The material sequenced was naive CD4+ T cells from blood. CDR3 in DNA: TGTGCCAGCAGCGGACCGACGCCTAGCGGGGACAATGAGCAGTTCTTC. It translates to CASSGPTPSGDNEQFF.